The 6 T cell receptor beta chains reported below all come from one sample, sequenced in a study of T cells after yellow fever vaccination. In TCRdb, the 5' RACE reads were re-called with MiXCR into one record per CDR3 protein. The table lists approximately 120,000 distinct CDR3 sequences, about 7.4% of them singletons. The specimen comprised CD4+ T cells sorted from PBMCs, sampled approximately 11 days after the first yellow fever vaccination. The receptors shown here come from a man between 18 and 35 years old who received the YFV17D yellow fever vaccine.

Comments on this clonotype: A much larger clone lies one base from this, so it may be a read error. This chain joins TRBV5-1 and TRBJ2-3; D unresolved. There are 12 residues in the CDR3. The V gene's germline CDR1 is SGHRS and CDR2 YFSETQ. This chain's CDR3 is CASSPTQDKQYF. In DNA, the CDR3 is TGCGCCAGCAGCCCCACCCAAGATAAGCAGTATTTT.

This clonotype showed up many times. The V gene is TRBV12-3 or TRBV12-4, the J gene TRBJ1-6; TRBD1 might be the D (6 bases). This CDR3 spans 14 amino acids. Trimming left V 1 base short and J 9 bases short, with 10 bases between. CDR3 sequence: CASSLGQGGSPLHF. CDR3 nucleotides: TGTGCCAGCAGTTTAGGGCAAGGGGGTTCACCCCTCCACTTT.

The chain uses TRBV29-1 and TRBJ1-2; 10 positions match TRBD1. V gave up 4 bases and J gave up 8 bases; unmatched junction bases: 10. Germline V gene lookup returns CDR1 SQVTM and CDR2 ANQGSEA. CDR3 size: 14 residues. DNA of the CDR3: TGCAGCGTTGGAGACTACCGGACAGGGGGAGGCTACACCTTC. Protein: CSVGDYRTGGGYTF.

This clonotype came up many times. The chain couples TRBV24-1 to TRBJ2-1; 9 nucleotides match TRBD1. This CDR3 is 16 amino acids long. The trim removed 4 bases at V and 8 bases at J, leaving 11 bases unmatched. Germline CDR1 KGHDR, CDR2 SFDVKD. CDR3 loop: CATSETGTGSFDEQFF. CDR3 coding DNA: TGTGCCACCAGTGAAACGGGGACAGGGAGTTTCGATGAGCAGTTCTTC.

This clonotype was recorded many times. The CDR3 nucleotides read TGTGCCAGCTCCCCCGGCCTTAGCTCCTACGAGCAGTACTTC. Translated, it gives CASSPGLSSYEQYF. V gene TRBV18 combines with J gene TRBJ2-7, with D hard to call. In germline, CDR1 is KGHSH, CDR2 LQKENI. This CDR3 spans 14 amino acids. Trimming took 6 bases from V and 0 from J, leaving 12 bases between them.

The table lists this clonotype with many counts. The chain couples TRBV29-1 to TRBJ2-5; 7 bases align to TRBD2. Germline CDR1 SQVTM, CDR2 ANQGSEA. This CDR3 is 13 amino acids long. With 6 bases clipped from V and 2 bases from J, the junction kept 6 bases outside the gene matches. The CDR3 spells CSVDGGGQETQYF. CDR3 DNA sequence: TGCAGCGTGGATGGGGGGGGTCAAGAGACCCAGTACTTC.